This passage covers 22 T cell receptor beta chains from one sample sequenced in a study of T cell responses to AZD1222 COVID-19 vaccine. Generated by immunoSEQ multiplex PCR, the TCRdb table keeps only in-frame clones and is missing some. The sample has about 150,000 clones; 90% to 95% are singletons. The specimen comprised peripheral blood, sampled on day 0 of AZD1222 vaccination. These receptors came from an adult in good health.

The chain recombines TRBV15 with TRBJ2-3; D tentatively reads TRBD1 or TRBD2 (5 bases each). The CDR3 totals 15 residues. Trimming removed 1 base from V and 2 bases from J, with 10 bases in between. The germline V gene encodes CDR1 LNHNV and CDR2 YYDKDF (reference sequence). The CDR3: CATSRGDGDTDTQYF. DNA of the CDR3: TGTGCCACCAGCAGAGGGGACGGAGACACAGATACGCAGTATTTT.

The chain has TRBV27 and TRBJ1-1; 10 bases agree with TRBD1. The CDR3 sequence is 18 residues long. CDR1 and CDR2 from the germline V gene are MNHEY and SMNVEV (reference sequence). V lost 1 base and J lost 4; bases outside the gene matches: 12. The CDR3 reads CASSLFSGQGSEPTEAFF. The CDR3 DNA reads TGTGCCAGCAGTTTATTTTCGGGACAGGGGTCAGAACCCACTGAAGCTTTCTTT.

The J gene is TRBJ2-1, the V gene TRBV4-1, with TRBD2 identical over 9 bases. This CDR3 contains 16 residues. The V and J ends lost 0 bases and 4 bases, in that order; junction bases with no gene match: 4. From germline, CDR1 is MGHRA and CDR2 YSYEKL. The chain's CDR3 is CASSQDTLAGYNEQFF. The CDR3 DNA reads as TGCGCCAGCAGCCAAGATACGCTAGCGGGGTACAATGAGCAGTTCTTC.

The sample holds a few counts of this clone. The chain employs TRBV11-2 and TRBJ1-2; tentative D call: TRBD1 (6 bases). This CDR3 spans 13 amino acids. The V end was cut by 5 bases, the J end by 4 bases, with 11 bases between. Per germline, CDR1 SGHAT and CDR2 FQNNGV. CDR3 in amino acids: CASSKGGSYGYTF. CDR3 coding DNA: TGTGCCAGCAGCAAAGGGGGGAGCTATGGCTACACCTTC.

The chain has TRBV5-4 and TRBJ1-2, with a possible D match to TRBD1 (6 bases). Trimming removed 6 bases at V and 5 bases at J, with 20 bases between. The germline V gene has CDR1 SGHNT and CDR2 YYREEE (reference sequence). The CDR3 is 15 amino acids. CDR3 coding DNA: TGTGCCAGCATGGGGGGCGACCCCTGGTCTTATGGCTACACCTTC. Translating it yields CASMGGDPWSYGYTF. The whole variable domain, remainder taken from reference TRBV5-4 and TRBJ1-2, is ETGVTQSPTHLIKTRGQQVTLRCSSQSGHNTVSWYQQALGQGPQFIFQYYREEENGRGNFPPRFSGLQFPNYSSELNVNALELDDSALYLCASMGGDPWSYGYTFGSGTRLTVV.

The chain links TRBV28 to TRBJ1-2; possibly TRBD1 for D (6 bases). V dropped 3 bases and J dropped 7 bases, with 18 bases sitting between them. This CDR3 contains 15 residues. Germline CDR1 is MDHEN and CDR2 is SYDVKM. CDR3 loop: CASSLARGTIGGYTF. The CDR3 bases are TGTGCCAGCAGTTTGGCTCGGGGGACAATTGGTGGCTACACCTTC.

This rearrangement joins TRBV18 to TRBJ2-3, with a possible D match to TRBD2 (6 bases). V was pared by 0 bases and J by 1 base, with 17 bases between. The CDR3 is 18 amino acids. Looked up from germline, CDR1 is KGHSH and CDR2 is LQKENI. The CDR3 reads CASSPPGGGVRGTDTQYF. The CDR3 DNA sequence: TGTGCCAGCTCACCACCGGGAGGAGGAGTAAGGGGCACAGATACGCAGTATTTT.

This clone was picked up one time. The gene calls are TRBV5-6 and TRBJ2-7; unclear D gene. The CDR3 length is 15 residues. V was shortened by 0 bases and J by 5 bases, with 15 bases between the two germline ends. Germline CDR1 is SGHDT and CDR2 is YYEEEE. The CDR3 spells CASSLAWRANNEQYF. The CDR3 nucleotides are TGTGCCAGCAGCTTGGCCTGGAGAGCTAATAACGAGCAGTACTTC.

This clone was seen a few times. The V and J genes are TRBV29-1 and TRBJ1-3; D is unclear. The CDR3 has 11 residues. Germline assignment: CDR1 SQVTM and CDR2 ANQGSEA. DNA of the CDR3: TGCAGGGTGGCTCCGGCCAACACCATATATTTT. Its protein product is CRVAPANTIYF.

This clone showed up just a few times. CDR3 in amino acids: CASSLRTSGKQFF. The CDR3 nucleotides are TGTGCCAGCAGCCTACGGACTAGCGGAAAGCAGTTCTTC. The chain links TRBV7-9 to TRBJ2-1, with 10 positions matching TRBD2. V lost 5 bases, J lost 11 bases, and 6 bases stayed unmatched. The CDR3 spans 13 residues. Germline V gene data show CDR1 as SEHNR and CDR2 as FQNEAQ (reference sequence).

The chain is built from TRBV6-5 and TRBJ1-2, with 9 bases matching TRBD1. The CDR3 sequence is 13 residues long. Germline V gene lookup returns CDR1 MNHEY and CDR2 SVGAGI. Trimming removed 8 bases from V and 4 bases from J; junction bases left unmatched: 5. This chain's CDR3 is CASRQGVSYGYTF. The CDR3 coding sequence is TGTGCCAGCCGACAGGGGGTCTCCTATGGCTACACCTTC.

The chain recombines TRBV7-9 with TRBJ1-5; D remains unclear. Trimming shortened V by 5 bases and J by 0 bases, and 5 bases separated the two germline ends. From germline, CDR1 is SEHNR and CDR2 FQNEAQ (reference sequence). CDR3 length: 13 residues. This chain's CDR3 is CASSASSNQPQHF. CDR3 DNA sequence: TGTGCCAGCAGCGCCAGTAGCAATCAGCCCCAGCATTTT.

The chain combines TRBV7-9 with TRBJ2-1; TRBD2 matches 11 bases. V lost 5 bases, J lost 7 bases, and 10 bases stayed unmatched. CDR1 is SEHNR and CDR2 is FQNEAQ in the germline V gene (reference sequence). This CDR3 has 16 residues. CDR3 bases: TGTGCCAGCAGCCGAGCTAGCGGGGGGATAGGGAATGAGCAGTTCTTC. Translating it yields CASSRASGGIGNEQFF.

The chain links TRBV2 to TRBJ1-2, with 7 nucleotides matching TRBD1. Germline CDR1 and CDR2: SNHLY and FYNNEI. The CDR3 extends over 14 amino acids. Unmatched junction bases numbered 12, after V lost 6 bases and J lost 8 bases. The CDR3 DNA reads as TGTGCCAGCAGCCTGATCGGACAGGCGGGAGGCTACACCTTC. Its translation is CASSLIGQAGGYTF.

The chain joins TRBV6-2 or TRBV6-3 to TRBJ2-7; no firm D call. CDR1 and CDR2 (germline): MNHEY, SVGEGT. The CDR3 length is 13 residues. V dropped 0 bases and J dropped 2 bases, with 5 bases sitting between them. DNA of the CDR3: TGTGCCAGCAGTTACTCCAGGCCCTACGAGCAGTACTTC. Amino acids: CASSYSRPYEQYF.

This clone was recorded only once. V and J are TRBV9 and TRBJ1-1; D gene unclear. The CDR3 runs 14 residues. Per germline, CDR1 SGDLS and CDR2 YYNGEE. V was shortened by 0 bases and J by 5 bases, with 11 bases between the two germline ends. The CDR3 bases are TGTGCCAGCAGCGTAGAGGGAGAGGGAACTGAAGCTTTCTTT. Translating gives CASSVEGEGTEAFF.

The gene calls are TRBV6-5 and TRBJ1-2; D gene uncertain. This CDR3 comprises 13 residues. The germline gives CDR1 MNHEY, CDR2 SVGAGI. Trimming took off 0 bases at V and 6 bases at J, with 8 bases between the two ends. The CDR3 region has the DNA TGTGCCAGCAGTTACTCGAAAGGGAATGGCTACACCTTC. This gives the protein CASSYSKGNGYTF.

The V gene is TRBV4-2, the J gene TRBJ2-1; D is uncertain. The V and J ends lost 0 bases and 8 bases respectively, with 8 bases between them. The CDR3 loop spans 13 amino acids. CDR1 and CDR2 (germline): LGHNA, YNFKEQ. This CDR3 is CASSQDPSYEQFF. The DNA for the CDR3 is TGTGCCAGCAGCCAAGATCCCTCGTATGAGCAGTTCTTC.

The V and J genes are TRBV6-5 and TRBJ1-3; the D is unclear. The CDR3 runs to 13 residues. V gave up 4 bases and J gave up 0 bases, with 4 bases separating them. CDR1 and CDR2 (germline): MNHEY, SVGAGI. The CDR3, as DNA: TGTGCCAGCAGTTCCAGCTCTGGAAACACCATATATTTT. Translation gives CASSSSSGNTIYF.

The genes are TRBV11-2 and TRBJ1-5, with TRBD1 identical over 9 bases. The CDR3 is 18 amino acids. V lost 5 bases to trimming and J lost 0 bases; unmatched junction nucleotides: 11. The V gene's germline CDR1 is SGHAT and CDR2 FQNNGV. DNA for the CDR3: TGTGCCAGCAGCCGGGGACAGGGCCACGACTATAGCAATCAGCCCCAGCATTTT. Its protein is CASSRGQGHDYSNQPQHF. Full variable domain (rest looked up from reference TRBV11-2 and TRBJ1-5): EAGVAQSPRYKIIEKRQSVAFWCNPISGHATLYWYQQILGQGPKLLIQFQNNGVVDDSQLPKDRFSAERLKGVDSTLKIQPAKLEDSAVYLCASSRGQGHDYSNQPQHFGDGTRLSIL.

The rearrangement uses TRBV5-1 and TRBJ2-3, with 7 bases fitting TRBD2. Germline V gene data show CDR1 as SGHRS and CDR2 as YFSETQ. The CDR3 has 16 residues. Losses at the gene ends were 0 bases for V and 5 bases for J; bases not matched to a gene: 9. CDR3 bases: TGCGCCAGCAGCTTGGGGCTGACTAGCAAGGGAGATACGCAGTATTTT. Protein: CASSLGLTSKGDTQYF.

The chain is built from TRBV2 and TRBJ2-1, with 11 bases aligning to TRBD2. The CDR3 covers 14 residues. With 6 bases clipped from V and 4 bases from J, the junction kept 2 bases outside the gene matches. Looked up from germline, CDR1 is SNHLY and CDR2 is FYNNEI. This chain's CDR3 is CASRGLAVYNEQFF. CDR3 nucleotides: TGTGCCAGCAGGGGACTAGCGGTTTACAATGAGCAGTTCTTC.